One T cell receptor (beta chain) is described in this entry. Germline CDR1 reads SNHLY; CDR2 reads FYNNEI. This CDR3 region has 16 residues. V dropped 5 bases and J dropped 0 bases, with 16 bases sitting between them. This sample stems from a study of blood T cell repertoires in COVID-19. For the study at large: From T cells, B-cell-depleted T cells, or PBMCs came the material, which was cDNA or gDNA.

Sequencing used immunoSEQ multiplex PCR; TCRdb keeps in-frame clones, though not all of them. Among about 63,000 clones, about 88% were seen once, and the ten largest hold 4.7%. Sequencing used peripheral blood. The chain joins TRBV2 to TRBJ1-1, with D possibly TRBD1 on 5 matching bases. The sequence was obtained from a human donor in a cohort sampled during active COVID-19. Here the CDR3 reads CASSRRGTHLNTEAFF. In nucleotides, the CDR3 is TGTGCCAGCAGTCGACGCGGGACTCATTTGAACACTGAAGCTTTCTTT.